This T cell receptor (beta chain) was found in a study of T cell changes during pregnancy in multiple sclerosis. Germline-derived CDR1 and CDR2 are ENHRY and SYGVKD. The V gene end was trimmed by 8 bases and the J gene end by 8 bases; junction bases not matched to a gene: 15. CDR3 length: 15 amino acids. Clones were read by immunoSEQ multiplex PCR, and TCRdb kept only the in-frame ones, dropping some. The sample has more than 55,000 clones, 80% to 95% seen once. The rearrangement links TRBV10-3 to TRBJ2-3; 8 bases agree with TRBD2. This specimen was peripheral blood, taken in the first trimester of pregnancy. This receptor was identified in a female donor with multiple sclerosis, enrolled in a pregnancy study. Here the CDR3 reads CAIVREAGGAGTQYF. CDR3 nucleotides: TGTGCCATCGTCCGTGAGGCGGGGGGCGCGGGTACGCAGTATTTT.